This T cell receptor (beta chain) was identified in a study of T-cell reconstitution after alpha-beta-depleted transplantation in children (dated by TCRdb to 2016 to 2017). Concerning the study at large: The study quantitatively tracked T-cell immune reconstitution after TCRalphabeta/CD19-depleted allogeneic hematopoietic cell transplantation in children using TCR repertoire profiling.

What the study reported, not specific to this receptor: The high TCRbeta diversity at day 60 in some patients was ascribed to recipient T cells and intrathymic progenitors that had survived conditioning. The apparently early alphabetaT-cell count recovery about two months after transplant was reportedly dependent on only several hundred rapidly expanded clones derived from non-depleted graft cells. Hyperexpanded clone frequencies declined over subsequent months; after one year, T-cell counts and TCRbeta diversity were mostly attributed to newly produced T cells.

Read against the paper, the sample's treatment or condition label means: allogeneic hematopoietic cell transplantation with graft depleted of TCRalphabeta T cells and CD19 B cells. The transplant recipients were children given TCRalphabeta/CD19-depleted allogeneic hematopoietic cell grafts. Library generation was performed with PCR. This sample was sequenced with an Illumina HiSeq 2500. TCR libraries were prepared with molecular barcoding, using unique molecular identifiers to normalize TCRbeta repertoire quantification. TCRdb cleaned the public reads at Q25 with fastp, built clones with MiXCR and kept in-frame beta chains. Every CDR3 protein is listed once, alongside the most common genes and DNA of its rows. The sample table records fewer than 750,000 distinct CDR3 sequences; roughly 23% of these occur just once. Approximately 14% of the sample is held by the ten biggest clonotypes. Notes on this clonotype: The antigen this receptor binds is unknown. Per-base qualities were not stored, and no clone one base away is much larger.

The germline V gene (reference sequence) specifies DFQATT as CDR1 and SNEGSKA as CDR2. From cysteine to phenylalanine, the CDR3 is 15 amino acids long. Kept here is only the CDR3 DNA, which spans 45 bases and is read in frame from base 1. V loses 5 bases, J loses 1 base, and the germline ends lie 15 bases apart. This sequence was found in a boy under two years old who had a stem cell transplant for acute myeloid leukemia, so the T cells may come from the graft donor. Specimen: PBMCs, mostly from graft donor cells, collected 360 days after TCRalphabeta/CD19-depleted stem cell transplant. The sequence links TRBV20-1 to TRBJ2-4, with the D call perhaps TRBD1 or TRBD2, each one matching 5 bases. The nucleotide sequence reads TGCAGTGCTGGGGCCTTACTAGTTGCCAAAAACATTCAGTACTTC. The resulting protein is CSAGALLVAKNIQYF.